This TCR beta chain came from a study of blood T cell repertoires in COVID-19. Across the whole study: Collection of acute and convalescent COVID-19 samples took place in the United States, Italy and Spain. The cDNA or gDNA used as material had been derived from T cells, B-cell-depleted T cells, or PBMCs.

Original processing notes: The authors estimated nucleated cell counts from reference gene primer amplification. Assay: immunoSEQ multiplex PCR; the TCRdb copy retains only in-frame clones and omits some. V and J calls plus clone size are reproduced from that table; the DNA served to infer D and trimming. The sample holds about 280,000 clones, 70% to 90% seen once. This clonotype originated in a man aged 18 to 29 with active or convalescent COVID-19. The specimen was peripheral blood.

The CDR3 DNA is TGTGCCAGCAGCTCCTTGACTAGCGGCCTCCCAGATACGCAGTATTTT. Protein product: CASSSLTSGLPDTQYF. The chain combines TRBV11-3 with TRBJ2-3, with 9 bases that match TRBD2. CDR1 SGHNT and CDR2 YENEEA come from the germline V gene. The length of the CDR3 is 16 residues. The junction had 9 bases not matched to a gene; V was cut back by 4 bases and J by 4 bases.